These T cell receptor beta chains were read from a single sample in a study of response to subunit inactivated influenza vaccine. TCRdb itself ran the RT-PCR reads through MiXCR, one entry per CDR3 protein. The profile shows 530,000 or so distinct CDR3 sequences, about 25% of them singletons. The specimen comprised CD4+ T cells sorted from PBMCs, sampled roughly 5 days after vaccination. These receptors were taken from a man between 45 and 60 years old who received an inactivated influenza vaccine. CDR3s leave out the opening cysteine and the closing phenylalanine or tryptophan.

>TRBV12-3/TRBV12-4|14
ASSPGLGIGTDTQY
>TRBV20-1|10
SASGPQETQY
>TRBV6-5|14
ASSYGVAGNGNTIY
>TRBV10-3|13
AISERDNGNSPLH
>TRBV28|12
ASSFSGMTDTQY
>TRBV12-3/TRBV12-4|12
ASSGSSDTDTQY
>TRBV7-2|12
ASSSGLDYYEQY
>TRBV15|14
ATSRVPWADYNEQF
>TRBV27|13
ASRLNSGQGAEAF
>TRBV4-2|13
ASSQGFGLSYEQY
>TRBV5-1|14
ASSFGDRDSKETQY
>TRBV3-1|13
ASSQVIPVGTEAF
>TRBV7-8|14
ASSLGWIADTDTQY
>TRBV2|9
ASSTQNEQF
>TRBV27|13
ASSLRTSGRPEQF
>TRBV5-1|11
ASSEGAGGELF
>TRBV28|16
ASSLRFWRLAGDNEQF
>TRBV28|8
ASSFNEQY
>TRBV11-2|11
ASSPDRAGGYT
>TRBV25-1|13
ASSEGQGHNSPLH
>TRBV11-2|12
ASSVGLASYEQY
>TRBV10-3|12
ASEPGLGTGELF
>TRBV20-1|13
SARGVETVGSPLH
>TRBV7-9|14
ASSPVGLVNTGELF
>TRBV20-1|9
SAHWQEKLF
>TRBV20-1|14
CARGLAGGSEEGQF
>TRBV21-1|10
ASSMMPGELF
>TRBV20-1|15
SARDRKAGAAGTEAF
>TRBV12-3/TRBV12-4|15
ASSRRPADRMNTEAF
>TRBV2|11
ASSVGRANEQF
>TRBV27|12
VSGNSAYNSPLH
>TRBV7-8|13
ASSRGTRRGATQY
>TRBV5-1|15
ASSGGRDRFVHGTQY
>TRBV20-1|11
SARETLQETQY
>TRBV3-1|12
ASSPTGSSYEQY
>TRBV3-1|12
ASSQGGRRYEQY
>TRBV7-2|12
ASSSGTVLYEQY
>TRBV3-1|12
ASSQDLGRYEQY